The 18 T cell receptor beta chains reported below all come from one sample, sequenced in a study of blood T cell repertoires in COVID-19. Libraries were prepared by immunoSEQ multiplex PCR; TCRdb keeps only in-frame clonotypes and omits some of them. This sample carries some 70,000 clones, more than 70% of them seen once, and the ten largest clones take 10%. Material: PBMCs or T cells enriched from blood (not recorded which). The receptors shown here come from a woman aged 40 to 49 who had recovered from COVID-19.

Here the CDR3 DNA reads TGTGCCAGCAGCCTTGTCGGGGGGGAACAAGAGACCCAGTACTTC. Residues: CASSLVGGEQETQYF. The J gene is TRBJ2-5, the V gene TRBV3-1 (or the pseudogene TRBV3-2), with 8 bases that match TRBD2. The J segment lost 2 bases and the V segment lost 4 bases, leaving 6 bases of the junction unmatched. Germline V gives CDR1 LGHDT, CDR2 YNNKEL (reference sequence). The CDR3 is 15 residues long.

The chain employs TRBV6-5 and TRBJ1-2, with no clear D. This CDR3 region has 14 residues. V gave up 6 bases and J gave up 4 bases, with 15 bases separating them. Germline CDR1 reads MNHEY; CDR2 reads SVGAGI. The CDR3 protein is CASSGKGAGYGYTF. The CDR3 DNA is TGTGCCAGCAGCGGAAAAGGAGCGGGCTATGGCTACACCTTC.

This chain connects TRBV10-3 to TRBJ2-1, with 12 nucleotides matching TRBD2. Germline loops: CDR1 ENHRY, CDR2 SYGVKD. This CDR3 is 14 amino acids long. V shed 6 bases, J shed 9 bases, and the junction held 6 bases outside the gene matches. CDR3 coding DNA: TGTGCCATCAGCGCTAGCGGGGGGGGTAGTGAGCAGTTCTTC. As protein: CAISASGGGSEQFF.

The genes are TRBV5-1 and TRBJ2-7; 9 bases are a match to TRBD2. V gave up 4 bases and J gave up 3 bases; unmatched junction bases: 20. Germline V gene data show CDR1 as SGHRS and CDR2 as YFSETQ. This CDR3 has 19 residues. The CDR3 nucleotides are TGCGCCAGCAGCCTCCGGGCGGGGGGGAGGTCTATCCAGTTCTACGAGCAGTACTTC. Translated: CASSLRAGGRSIQFYEQYF.

The J gene is TRBJ2-7, the V gene TRBV19, with no clear D. This CDR3 has 13 amino acids. The V end was cut by 11 bases, the J end by 0 bases, with 14 bases between. Germline CDR1 LNHDA, CDR2 SQIVND (reference sequence). As DNA, the CDR3 is TGTGCCTCTAGGCTGGCAGCCTCCTACGAGCAGTACTTC. It translates to CASRLAASYEQYF.

This clone has just one count. This chain links TRBV7-8 with TRBJ1-1, with D maybe TRBD1 (5 bases). The CDR3 is 15 amino acids. Germline CDR1 is SGHVS and CDR2 is FQNEAQ. V lost 6 bases, J lost 0 bases, and 14 bases lay in between. The CDR3 reads CASSTRQRLNTEAFF. CDR3 nucleotides: TGTGCCAGCAGTACCCGACAGAGACTGAACACTGAAGCTTTCTTT.

The rearrangement links TRBV9 to TRBJ2-5, with TRBD2 identical over 8 bases. The germline CDR1 and CDR2 sequences are SGDLS and YYNGEE. The CDR3 runs to 15 residues. The ends lost 0 bases at V and 1 base at J; junction bases unmatched: 2. CDR3 region: CASSVDGGAQETQYF. For the CDR3, the DNA is TGTGCCAGCAGCGTAGACGGGGGGGCCCAAGAGACCCAGTACTTC.

V gene TRBV3-1 (or the pseudogene TRBV3-2) combines with J gene TRBJ2-3, with 9 positions matching TRBD2. V lost 4 bases and J lost 2; bases outside the gene matches: 7. CDR3 length: 16 residues. The germline gives CDR1 LGHDT, CDR2 YNNKEL (reference sequence). The chain's CDR3 is CASSLRGGANTDTQYF. The CDR3 nucleotides are TGTGCCAGCAGCCTTCGCGGGGGGGCAAACACAGATACGCAGTATTTT.

The V and J genes are TRBV11-3 and TRBJ2-7; D is undetermined. This CDR3 is 14 amino acids long. V lost 4 bases, J lost 2 bases, and 12 bases lay in between. Germline CDR1 reads SGHNT; CDR2 reads YENEEA. DNA for the CDR3: TGTGCCAGCAGCTCCACTGATGTGCCCTACGAGCAGTACTTC. Protein sequence: CASSSTDVPYEQYF.

This clone was seen just once. The chain is built from TRBV2 and TRBJ2-3; TRBD2 is a possible D gene (5 bases). The CDR3 loop spans 16 amino acids. Germline values: CDR1 SNHLY, CDR2 FYNNEI. Trimming removed 1 base from V and 0 bases from J, with 11 bases in between. CDR3 protein: CASSEVGVGSTDTQYF. The CDR3 nucleotides are TGTGCCAGCAGTGAAGTCGGGGTTGGGAGCACAGATACGCAGTATTTT.

This clone was seen once. V and J are TRBV5-1 and TRBJ1-1; possibly TRBD1 for D (5 bases). V lost 0 bases and J 4 bases, leaving 10 bases between the germline ends. CDR3 length equals 14 residues. From germline, CDR1 is SGHRS and CDR2 YFSETQ. CDR3 in amino acids: CASSLDRTSTEAFF. In DNA, the CDR3 is TGCGCCAGCAGCTTGGACAGGACCTCCACTGAAGCTTTCTTT.

With respect to this clone: Other nucleotide sequences from this sample produce the same CDR3. This rearrangement joins TRBV5-1 to TRBJ2-3; 7 nucleotides match TRBD1. The CDR3 consists of 15 residues. The trim removed 0 bases at V and 11 bases at J, leaving 12 bases unmatched. Per germline, CDR1 SGHRS and CDR2 YFSETQ. The CDR3 is CASSLEGQNLYEQYF. CDR3 DNA sequence: TGCGCCAGCAGCTTGGAGGGACAGAATCTATACGAGCAGTATTTT.

The chain combines TRBV5-1 with TRBJ2-7, with a weak D call TRBD2 (6 bases). Germline assignment: CDR1 SGHRS and CDR2 YFSETQ. The CDR3 has 16 residues. V dropped 0 bases and J dropped 0 bases, with 13 bases sitting between them. The CDR3 region is CASSLGTGLGSYEQYF. The CDR3 bases are TGCGCCAGCAGCTTGGGAACGGGACTGGGCTCCTACGAGCAGTACTTC.

The V gene is TRBV13, the J gene TRBJ2-5, with TRBD2 matching 10 bases. This CDR3 has 16 residues. V was clipped by 5 bases and J by 4 bases; unmatched bases: 10. CDR1 is PRHDT and CDR2 is FYEKMQ in the germline V gene (reference sequence). The CDR3 reads CASSTLAGASRETQYF. CDR3 coding DNA: TGTGCCAGCAGCACCCTAGCGGGGGCGTCGAGAGAGACCCAGTACTTC.

This chain joins TRBV5-4 and TRBJ1-3; D call uncertain. Germline lookup yields CDR1 SGHNT and CDR2 YYREEE (reference sequence). Trimming shortened V by 6 bases and J by 0 bases, and 10 bases separated the two germline ends. This CDR3 spans 14 amino acids. CDR3 coding DNA: TGTGCCAGCACCACGGAGGTCTCTGGAAACACCATATATTTT. This codes for CASTTEVSGNTIYF.

The chain carries TRBV15 and TRBJ1-6; perhaps TRBD1 as D (5 bases). The CDR3 length is 15 residues. CDR1 LNHNV and CDR2 YYDKDF come from the germline V gene (reference sequence). Trimming stripped 1 base from V and 7 bases from J, with 11 bases between. CDR3 protein: CATSRGGDLNSPLHF. CDR3 nucleotide sequence: TGTGCCACCAGCAGAGGGGGGGATTTGAATTCACCCCTCCACTTT.

The table lists this clone with many counts. This chain uses TRBV7-9 with TRBJ2-7; 7 bases line up with TRBD2. The CDR3 is 15 amino acids. Germline V lookup: CDR1 SEHNR, CDR2 FQNEAQ (reference sequence). J lost 1 base, V lost 2 bases, and 5 bases had no gene match. The CDR3 protein is CASSLRDYGSYEQYF. The CDR3 DNA sequence: TGTGCCAGCAGCTTACGGGACTACGGATCCTACGAGCAGTACTTC.

This clone was seen only a few times. CDR3 loop: CASSLGQGYYGYTF. The CDR3 bases are TGTGCCAGCAGTTTAGGACAGGGATATTATGGCTACACCTTC. This chain uses TRBV27 with TRBJ1-2; 8 bases are a match to TRBD1. CDR3 size: 14 residues. CDR1 and CDR2 from the germline V gene are MNHEY and SMNVEV (reference sequence). The V and J ends lost 2 bases and 5 bases, in that order; junction bases with no gene match: 4.